Listed here are 2 T cell receptor beta chains from one sample, sequenced in a study of technical replicates of blood from several donors. Sequencing used immunoSEQ multiplex PCR; TCRdb keeps in-frame clones, though not all of them. The table includes roughly 48,000 clones, 80% to 95% detected once. Sample: PBMCs. All receptors derive from a human donor in good health. Some clones in this sample may be carry-over from other donors' samples.

The chain carries TRBV6-6 and TRBJ2-6; D uncertain. The CDR3 sequence is 13 residues long. V lost 7 bases, J lost 2 bases, and 6 bases lay in between. Germline lookup yields CDR1 MNHNY and CDR2 SVGAGI (reference sequence). The CDR3: CASTWPGANVLTF. In DNA, the CDR3 is TGTGCCAGCACCTGGCCTGGGGCCAACGTCCTGACTTTC.

The V call is TRBV10-1, the J call TRBJ2-5, with TRBD1 identical over 7 bases. Losses at the gene ends were 2 bases for V and 2 bases for J; bases not matched to a gene: 8. The CDR3 contains 16 residues. Looked up from germline, CDR1 is WNHNN and CDR2 is SYGVQD (reference sequence). CDR3 DNA sequence: TGCGCCAGCAGTGAGATTCGGGACAGCTTTCAAGAGACCCAGTACTTC. Encoded protein: CASSEIRDSFQETQYF.